Listed here are 29 T cell receptor beta chains from one sample, sequenced in a study of monozygotic twins with inflammatory bowel disease. TCRdb re-called the 5' RACE reads and catalogs CDR3 proteins one per entry, DNA excluded. This table holds about 210,000 distinct CDR3 sequences. The sequenced material came from blood. All receptors come from a human donor with ulcerative colitis or Crohn's disease, or a healthy co-twin of an affected twin (not recorded which).

The chain has TRBV6-5 and TRBJ1-2. The CDR3 spans 14 residues. The germline V gene encodes CDR1 MNHEY and CDR2 SVGAGI. The CDR3 loop reads CASSSTAANYGYTF.

The chain is built from TRBV7-9 and TRBJ1-4. CDR1 is SEHNR, CDR2 FQNEAQ, per germline (reference sequence). There are 14 residues in the CDR3. The CDR3 region is CASSLEAGSEKLFF.

The chain joins TRBV20-1 to TRBJ2-5; TCRdb gives TRBD1 as the D gene, but with no DNA this cannot be confirmed. Germline V gene lookup returns CDR1 DFQATT and CDR2 SNEGSKA (reference sequence). The CDR3 has 14 residues. CDR3: CSATPLQGQETQYF.

This sequence joins TRBV19 and TRBJ1-2. Germline CDR1 reads LNHDA; CDR2 reads SQIVND (reference sequence). This CDR3 is 18 amino acids long. The CDR3 protein is CASSIKVSRLISKFGYTF.

This sequence joins TRBV4-2 and TRBJ1-2; TCRdb's D gene call, TRBD1, goes unchecked for lack of DNA. Germline CDR1 is LGHNA and CDR2 is YNFKEQ. The CDR3 is 14 amino acids. CDR3 in amino acids: CASSQPEQNYGYTF.

Here the CDR3 reads CAISESTGIYEQYF. The chain couples TRBV10-3 to TRBJ2-7. There are 14 residues in the CDR3. In germline, CDR1 is ENHRY, CDR2 SYGVKD.

The rearrangement links TRBV7-3 to TRBJ2-7; no DNA is available, so the TRBD2 call from TCRdb remains unchecked. The CDR3 is 13 amino acids. Germline loops: CDR1 SGHTA, CDR2 FQGTGA. CDR3 residues: CASSLSGAYEQYF. Filled out from reference TRBV7-3 and TRBJ2-7, the complete variable domain reads GAGVSQTPSNKVTEKGKYVELRCDPISGHTALYWYRQSLGQGPEFLIYFQGTGAADDSGLPNDRFFAVRPEGSVSTLKIQRTERGDSAVYLCASSLSGAYEQYFGPGTRLTVT.

J is TRBJ2-3 and V is TRBV7-9; the D gene TCRdb calls, TRBD1, cannot be checked with no DNA. Germline V gives CDR1 SEHNR, CDR2 FQNEAQ (reference sequence). This CDR3 comprises 15 residues. CDR3: CASSRGQAMADTQYF.

The chain has TRBV14 and TRBJ2-3. The CDR3 runs to 12 residues. In germline, CDR1 is SGHDN, CDR2 FVKESK. Here the CDR3 reads CASSQATGKQYF.

The chain carries TRBV15 and TRBJ1-4. CDR1 is LNHNV and CDR2 is YYDKDF in the germline V gene (reference sequence). The CDR3 spans 14 residues. The CDR3 loop is CATSSEETVEKLFF.

The chain links TRBV18 to TRBJ1-2. Germline CDR1 KGHSH, CDR2 LQKENI. This CDR3 region has 14 residues. CDR3 in amino acids: CASSPEGSNYGYTF.

The chain has TRBV5-4 and TRBJ2-1; TCRdb outputs TRBD2, but without DNA this stays unchecked. CDR1 and CDR2 from the germline V gene are SGHNT and YYREEE (reference sequence). CDR3 length equals 16 residues. The CDR3 sequence: CASSLAASGRATEQFF.

V is TRBV19 and J is TRBJ2-7; absent DNA, TCRdb's TRBD1 call cannot be checked. The germline gives CDR1 LNHDA, CDR2 SQIVND (reference sequence). The CDR3 is 13 amino acids. CDR3 region: CASSEGASYEQYF.

The J gene is TRBJ1-1, the V gene TRBV7-2; TCRdb gives TRBD1 as the D gene, but with no DNA this cannot be confirmed. Looked up from germline, CDR1 is SGHTA and CDR2 is FQGNSA. The CDR3 runs to 18 residues. The CDR3 reads CASSFSAWGRRMNTEAFF. Supplemented by reference TRBV7-2 and TRBJ1-1, the full variable domain reads GAGVSQSPSNKVTEKGKDVELRCDPISGHTALYWYRQSLGQGLEFLIYFQGNSAPDKSGLPSDRFSAERTGGSVSTLTIQRTQQEDSAVYLCASSFSAWGRRMNTEAFFGQGTRLTVV.

The rearrangement links TRBV11-2 to TRBJ1-4. From germline, CDR1 is SGHAT and CDR2 FQNNGV. CDR3 size: 15 residues. CDR3 residues: CASSPQLATNEKLFF.

The chain links TRBV11-2 to TRBJ2-1; TCRdb gives TRBD2 as the D gene, but with no DNA this cannot be confirmed. CDR3 length: 14 amino acids. The germline V gene has CDR1 SGHAT and CDR2 FQNNGV. The CDR3: CASSLERLSNEQFF.

The CDR3 is CASSPRRGRDEQFF. The gene calls are TRBV6-1 and TRBJ2-1; as DNA is missing, the TRBD2 call by TCRdb cannot be tested. CDR3 length equals 14 residues. The germline V gene has CDR1 MNHNS and CDR2 SASEGT.

The chain is built from TRBV29-1 and TRBJ1-2. This CDR3 contains 11 residues. Germline V CDR1 and CDR2: SQVTM, ANQGSEA. The CDR3: CSVPIYYGYTF.

V usage is TRBV7-2 and J usage is TRBJ2-6. CDR3 length equals 15 residues. The germline V gene encodes CDR1 SGHTA and CDR2 FQGNSA. CDR3 loop: CASSLLATGANVLTF.

This chain connects TRBV19 to TRBJ2-7; the TCRdb D gene call, TRBD1, has no DNA to confirm it. The CDR3 covers 17 residues. Looked up from germline, CDR1 is LNHDA and CDR2 is SQIVND (reference sequence). CDR3 loop: CASSIATTSAGGYEQYF.

The J gene is TRBJ2-1, the V gene TRBV11-1; TCRdb selects TRBD2, and the lack of DNA leaves this call unchecked. There are 14 residues in the CDR3. The germline gives CDR1 SGHAT, CDR2 FQDESV (reference sequence). This chain's CDR3 is CASSFSGRADEQFF.

The chain couples TRBV7-9 to TRBJ2-7. This CDR3 spans 15 amino acids. Germline CDR1 is SEHNR and CDR2 is FQNEAQ (reference sequence). The CDR3 spells CASSVTGDGVYEQYF.

This sequence joins TRBV19 and TRBJ1-5. The germline V gene encodes CDR1 LNHDA and CDR2 SQIVND (reference sequence). There are 14 residues in the CDR3. This CDR3 is CASSIEGGNQPQHF.

V and J are TRBV7-9 and TRBJ1-2. The CDR3 consists of 13 residues. CDR1 and CDR2 (germline): SEHNR, FQNEAQ (reference sequence). CDR3 in amino acids: CASSWGTSYGYTF. Full variable domain (remainder filled in from reference TRBV7-9 and TRBJ1-2): DTGVSQNPRHKITKRGQNVTFRCDPISEHNRLYWYRQTLGQGPEFLTYFQNEAQLEKSRLLSDRFSAERPKGSFSTLEIQRTEQGDSAMYLCASSWGTSYGYTFGSGTRLTVV.

The chain joins TRBV5-1 to TRBJ1-5. This CDR3 is built from 15 residues. Germline V lookup: CDR1 SGHRS, CDR2 YFSETQ. The CDR3 region is CASSLGDFGNQPQHF.

The chain uses TRBV6-5 and TRBJ2-1; TCRdb calls TRBD2, which cannot be checked without DNA. In germline, CDR1 is MNHEY, CDR2 SVGAGI. CDR3 size: 16 residues. This CDR3 reads CASSSGSGGEYNEQFF.

The CDR3 region is CATAFVGTYGYTF. The rearrangement joins TRBV15 to TRBJ1-2. The CDR3 sequence is 13 residues long. CDR1 LNHNV and CDR2 YYDKDF come from the germline V gene (reference sequence). Looking up the rest from reference TRBV15 and TRBJ1-2 gives the full variable domain: DAMVIQNPRYQVTQFGKPVTLSCSQTLNHNVMYWYQQKSSQAPKLLFHYYDKDFNNEADTPDNFQSRRPNTSFCFLDIRSPGLGDTAMYLCATAFVGTYGYTFGSGTRLTVV.

The rearrangement joins TRBV5-4 to TRBJ2-3; TCRdb's D call of TRBD2 is untestable without DNA. Germline V gene lookup returns CDR1 SGHNT and CDR2 YYREEE (reference sequence). The CDR3 totals 17 residues. The CDR3 reads CASPGTSGRISTDTQYF. The complete variable domain, with remaining parts taken from reference TRBV5-4 and TRBJ2-3, reads ETGVTQSPTHLIKTRGQQVTLRCSSQSGHNTVSWYQQALGQGPQFIFQYYREEENGRGNFPPRFSGLQFPNYSSELNVNALELDDSALYLCASPGTSGRISTDTQYFGPGTRLTVL.

CDR3 sequence reads: CASSSPESPLHF. The V gene is TRBV6-5, the J gene TRBJ1-6. The CDR3 is 12 residues long. CDR1 is MNHEY, CDR2 SVGAGI, per germline.